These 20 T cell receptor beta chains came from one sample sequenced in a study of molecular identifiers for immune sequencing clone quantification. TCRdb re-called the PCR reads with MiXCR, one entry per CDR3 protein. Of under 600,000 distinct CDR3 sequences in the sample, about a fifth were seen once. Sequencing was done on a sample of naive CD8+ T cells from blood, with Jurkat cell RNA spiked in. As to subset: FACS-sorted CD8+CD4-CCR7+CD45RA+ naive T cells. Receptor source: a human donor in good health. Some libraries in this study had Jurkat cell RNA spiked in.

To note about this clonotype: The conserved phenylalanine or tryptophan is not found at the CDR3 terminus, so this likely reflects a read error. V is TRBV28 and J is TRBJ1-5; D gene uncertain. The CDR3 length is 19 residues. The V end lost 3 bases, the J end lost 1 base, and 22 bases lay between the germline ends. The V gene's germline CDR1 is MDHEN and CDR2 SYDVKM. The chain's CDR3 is CASSFRILRPGKSNQPQHL. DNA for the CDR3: TGTGCCAGCAGTTTCCGTATTCTTCGACCGGGCAAAAGCAATCAGCCCCAGCATCTT.

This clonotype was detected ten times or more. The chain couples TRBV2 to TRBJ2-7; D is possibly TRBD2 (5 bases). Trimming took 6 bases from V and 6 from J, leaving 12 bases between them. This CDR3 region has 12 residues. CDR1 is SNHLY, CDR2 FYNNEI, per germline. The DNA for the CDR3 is TGTGCCAGCAGCGGGGTGACCCTCGAGCAGTACTTC. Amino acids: CASSGVTLEQYF.

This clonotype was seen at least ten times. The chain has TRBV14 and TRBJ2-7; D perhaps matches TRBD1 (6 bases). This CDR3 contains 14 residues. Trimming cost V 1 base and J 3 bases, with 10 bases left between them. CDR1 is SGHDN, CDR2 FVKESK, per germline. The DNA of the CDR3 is TGTGCCAGCAGCCAAGGCAGGGGACGCTACGAGCAGTACTTC. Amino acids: CASSQGRGRYEQYF. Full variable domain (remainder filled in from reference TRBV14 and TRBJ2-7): EAGVTQFPSHSVIEKGQTVTLRCDPISGHDNLYWYRRVMGKEIKFLLHFVKESKQDESGMPNNRFLAERTGGTYSTLKVQPAELEDSGVYFCASSQGRGRYEQYFGPGTRLTVT.

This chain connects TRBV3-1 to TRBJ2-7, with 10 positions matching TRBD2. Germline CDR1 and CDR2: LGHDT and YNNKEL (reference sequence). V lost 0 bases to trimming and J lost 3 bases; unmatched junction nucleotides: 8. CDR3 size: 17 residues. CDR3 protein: CASSQDGLAGARYEQYF. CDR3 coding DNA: TGTGCCAGCAGCCAAGATGGGCTAGCGGGGGCCCGCTACGAGCAGTACTTC.

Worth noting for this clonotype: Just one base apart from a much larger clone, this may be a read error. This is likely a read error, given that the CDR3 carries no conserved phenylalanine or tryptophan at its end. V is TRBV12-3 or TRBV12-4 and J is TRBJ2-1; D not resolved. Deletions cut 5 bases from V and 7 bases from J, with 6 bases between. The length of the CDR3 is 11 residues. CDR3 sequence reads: CASSLKNEQFS. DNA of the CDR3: TGTGCCAGCAGTCTGAAAAATGAGCAGTTCTCC.

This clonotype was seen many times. The CDR3 loop reads CASRRDSLMNTEAFF. The CDR3 DNA reads TGTGCCAGCAGGCGGGACAGTCTAATGAACACTGAAGCTTTCTTT. The chain has TRBV12-3 or TRBV12-4 and TRBJ1-1; 7 bases are shared with TRBD1. This CDR3 has 15 amino acids. The V gene end was trimmed by 6 bases and the J gene end by 0 bases; junction bases not matched to a gene: 7.

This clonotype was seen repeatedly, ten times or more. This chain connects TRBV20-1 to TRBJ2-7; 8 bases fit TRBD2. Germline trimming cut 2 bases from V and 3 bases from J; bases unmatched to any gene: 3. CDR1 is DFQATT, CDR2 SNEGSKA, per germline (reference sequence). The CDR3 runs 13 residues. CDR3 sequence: CSARRSGSYEQYF. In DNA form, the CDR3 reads TGCAGTGCTAGAAGGAGCGGGAGCTACGAGCAGTACTTC.

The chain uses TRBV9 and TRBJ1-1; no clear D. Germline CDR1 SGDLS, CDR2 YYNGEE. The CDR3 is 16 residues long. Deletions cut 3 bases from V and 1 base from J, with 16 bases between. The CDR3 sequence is CASSAAPGRTNTEAFF. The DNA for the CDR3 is TGTGCCAGCAGCGCCGCACCCGGACGGACGAACACTGAAGCTTTCTTT.

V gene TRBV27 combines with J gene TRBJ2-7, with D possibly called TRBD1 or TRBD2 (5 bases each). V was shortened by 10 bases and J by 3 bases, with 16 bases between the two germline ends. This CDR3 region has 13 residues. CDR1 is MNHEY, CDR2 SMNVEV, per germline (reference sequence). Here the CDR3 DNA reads TGTGCCAACAGCCTGGGACGGAGCTACGAGCAGTACTTC. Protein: CANSLGRSYEQYF.

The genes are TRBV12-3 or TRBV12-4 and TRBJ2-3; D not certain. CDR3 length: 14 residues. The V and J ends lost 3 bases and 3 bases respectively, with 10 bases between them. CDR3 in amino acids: CASSFLSHTDTQYF. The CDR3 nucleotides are TGTGCCAGCAGTTTCCTTTCGCATACAGATACGCAGTATTTT.

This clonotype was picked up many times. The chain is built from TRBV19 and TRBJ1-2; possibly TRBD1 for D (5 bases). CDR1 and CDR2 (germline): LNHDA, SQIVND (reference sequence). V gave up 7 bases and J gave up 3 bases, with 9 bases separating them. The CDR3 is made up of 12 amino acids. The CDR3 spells CASNRGDYGYTF. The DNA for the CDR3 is TGTGCCAGTAATAGAGGGGACTATGGCTACACCTTC.

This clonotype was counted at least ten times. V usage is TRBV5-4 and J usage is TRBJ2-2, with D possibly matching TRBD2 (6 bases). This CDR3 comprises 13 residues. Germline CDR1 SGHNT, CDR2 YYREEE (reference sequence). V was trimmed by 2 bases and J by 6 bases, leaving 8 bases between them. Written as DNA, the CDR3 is TGTGCCAGCAGCTTCTGGGGGGCCGGGGAGCTGTTTTTT. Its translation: CASSFWGAGELFF. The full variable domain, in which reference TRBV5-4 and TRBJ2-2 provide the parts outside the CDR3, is ETGVTQSPTHLIKTRGQQVTLRCSSQSGHNTVSWYQQALGQGPQFIFQYYREEENGRGNFPPRFSGLQFPNYSSELNVNALELDDSALYLCASSFWGAGELFFGEGSRLTVL.

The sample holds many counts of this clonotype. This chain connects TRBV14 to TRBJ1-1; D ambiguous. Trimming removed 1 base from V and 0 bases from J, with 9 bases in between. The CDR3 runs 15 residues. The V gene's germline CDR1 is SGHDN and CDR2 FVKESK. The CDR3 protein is CASSQVLQMNTEAFF. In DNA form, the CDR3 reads TGTGCCAGCAGCCAAGTCCTTCAGATGAACACTGAAGCTTTCTTT. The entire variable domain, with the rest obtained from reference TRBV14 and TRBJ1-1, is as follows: EAGVTQFPSHSVIEKGQTVTLRCDPISGHDNLYWYRRVMGKEIKFLLHFVKESKQDESGMPNNRFLAERTGGTYSTLKVQPAELEDSGVYFCASSQVLQMNTEAFFGQGTRLTVV.

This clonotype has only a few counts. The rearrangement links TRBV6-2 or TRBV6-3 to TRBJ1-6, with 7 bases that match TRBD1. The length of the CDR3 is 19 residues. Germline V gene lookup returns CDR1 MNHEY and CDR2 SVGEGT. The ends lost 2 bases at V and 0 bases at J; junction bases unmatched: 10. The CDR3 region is CASSYTDRDSSSYNSPLHF. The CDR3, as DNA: TGTGCCAGCAGTTACACAGACCGGGACAGCAGCTCCTATAATTCACCCCTCCACTTT.

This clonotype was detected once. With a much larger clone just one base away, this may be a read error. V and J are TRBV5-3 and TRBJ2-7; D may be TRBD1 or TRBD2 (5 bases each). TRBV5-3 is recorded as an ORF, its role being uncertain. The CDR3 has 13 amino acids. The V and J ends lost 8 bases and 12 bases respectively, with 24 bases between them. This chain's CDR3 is CASRPGRNYKRYF. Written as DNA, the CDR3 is TGTGCCAGCAGGCCGGGACGGAATTATAAGCGGTACTTC.

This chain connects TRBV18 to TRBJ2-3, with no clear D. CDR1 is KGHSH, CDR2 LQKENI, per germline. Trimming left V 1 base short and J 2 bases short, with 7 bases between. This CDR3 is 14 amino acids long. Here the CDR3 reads CASSPRDITDTQYF. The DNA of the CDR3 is TGTGCCAGCTCACCACGGGATATCACAGATACGCAGTATTTT.

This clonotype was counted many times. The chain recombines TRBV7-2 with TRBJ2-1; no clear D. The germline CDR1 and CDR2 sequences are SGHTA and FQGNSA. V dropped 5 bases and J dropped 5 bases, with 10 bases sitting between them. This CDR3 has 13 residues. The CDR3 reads CASSATGHNEQFF. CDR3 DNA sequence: TGTGCCAGCAGCGCCACGGGCCACAATGAGCAGTTCTTC. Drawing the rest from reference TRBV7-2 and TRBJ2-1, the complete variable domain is GAGVSQSPSNKVTEKGKDVELRCDPISGHTALYWYRQSLGQGLEFLIYFQGNSAPDKSGLPSDRFSAERTGGSVSTLTIQRTQQEDSAVYLCASSATGHNEQFFGPGTRLTVL.

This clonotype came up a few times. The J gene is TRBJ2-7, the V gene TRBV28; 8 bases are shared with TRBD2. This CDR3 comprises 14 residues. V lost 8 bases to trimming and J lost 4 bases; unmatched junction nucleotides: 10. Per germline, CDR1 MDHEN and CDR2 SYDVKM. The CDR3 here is CASRIAGLDYEQYF. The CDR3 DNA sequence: TGTGCCAGCCGAATAGCGGGATTGGATTACGAGCAGTACTTC.

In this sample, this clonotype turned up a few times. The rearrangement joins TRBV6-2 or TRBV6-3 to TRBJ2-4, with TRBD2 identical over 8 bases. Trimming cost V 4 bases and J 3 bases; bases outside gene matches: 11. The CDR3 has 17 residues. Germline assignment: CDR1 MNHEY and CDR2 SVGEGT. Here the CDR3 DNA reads TGTGCCAGCAGTTCCCCCCCGGGACTAGGGCGCAAAAACATTCAGTACTTC. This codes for CASSSPPGLGRKNIQYF.

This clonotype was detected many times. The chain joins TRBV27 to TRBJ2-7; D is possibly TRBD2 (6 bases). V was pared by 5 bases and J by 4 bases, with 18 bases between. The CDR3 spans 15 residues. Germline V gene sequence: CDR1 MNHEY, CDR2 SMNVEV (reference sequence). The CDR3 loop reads CASSPAQLAVYEQYF. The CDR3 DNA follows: TGTGCCAGCAGTCCTGCCCAACTAGCCGTTTACGAGCAGTACTTC.